This entry describes one TCR beta chain. The data were obtained in a study of blood T cell repertoires in COVID-19. Study in general: Both acute and convalescent COVID-19 samples were obtained from the United States, Italy and Spain. PBMCs, B-cell-depleted T cells, or T cells provided the cDNA or gDNA that made up the material.

Original processing notes: Amplification from reference gene primers served as the basis for estimated nucleated cell counts. Clones were sequenced by immunoSEQ multiplex PCR, and TCRdb holds only the in-frame ones, with some missing. The V and J calls and clone size were taken over from that table, and D and trimming were inferred from the DNA. The table records 130,000 or so clones, approximately 86% of them present only once. The germline V gene has CDR1 SGHRS and CDR2 YFSETQ. The V segment lost 3 bases and the J segment 5 bases; nucleotides outside the gene matches: 5. The CDR3 runs 16 residues. Source material: peripheral blood. The chain joins TRBV5-1 to TRBJ2-2; TRBD2 matches 12 bases. This sequence originates from a woman aged 55 to 70 with acute or convalescent COVID-19. The CDR3 DNA follows: TGCGCCAGCAGCTCAGGACTAGCGGGGAGGACCGGGGAGCTGTTTTTT. Residues: CASSSGLAGRTGELFF.